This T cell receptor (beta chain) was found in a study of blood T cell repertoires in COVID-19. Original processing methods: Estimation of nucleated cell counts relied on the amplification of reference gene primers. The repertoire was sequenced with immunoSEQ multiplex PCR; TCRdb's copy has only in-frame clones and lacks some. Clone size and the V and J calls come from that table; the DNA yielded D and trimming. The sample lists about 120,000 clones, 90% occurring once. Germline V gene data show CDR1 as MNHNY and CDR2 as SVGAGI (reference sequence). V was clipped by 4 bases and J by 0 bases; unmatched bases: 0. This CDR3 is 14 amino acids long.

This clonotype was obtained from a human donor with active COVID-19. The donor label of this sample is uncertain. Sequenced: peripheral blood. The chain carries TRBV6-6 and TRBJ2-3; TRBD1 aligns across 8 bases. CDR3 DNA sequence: TGTGCCAGCAGTTGGACAGGGAGCACAGATACGCAGTATTTT. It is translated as CASSWTGSTDTQYF.